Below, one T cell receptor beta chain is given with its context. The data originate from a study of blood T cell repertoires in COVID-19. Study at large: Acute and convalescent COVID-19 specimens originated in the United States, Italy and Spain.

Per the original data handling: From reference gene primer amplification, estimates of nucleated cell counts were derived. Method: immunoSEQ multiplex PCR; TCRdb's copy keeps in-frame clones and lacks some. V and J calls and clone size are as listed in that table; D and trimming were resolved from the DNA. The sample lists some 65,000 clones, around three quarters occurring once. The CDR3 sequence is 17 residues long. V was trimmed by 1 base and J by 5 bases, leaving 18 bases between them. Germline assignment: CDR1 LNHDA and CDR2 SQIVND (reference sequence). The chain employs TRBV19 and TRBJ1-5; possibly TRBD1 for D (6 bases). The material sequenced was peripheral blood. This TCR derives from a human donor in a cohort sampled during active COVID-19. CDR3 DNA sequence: TGTGCCAGTAGTATAGGAGTCGGGGGCCGGGGGGATCAGCCCCAGCATTTT. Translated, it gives CASSIGVGGRGDQPQHF.